The sequence of this TCR beta chain was determined in a study of blood T cell repertoires in COVID-19. Study-wide context: From the United States, Italy and Spain came samples of acute and convalescent COVID-19. PBMCs, B-cell-depleted T cells, or T cells were the source of the cDNA or gDNA that made up the material.

As processed by the authors: Reference gene primers were amplified, and this amplification served to estimate nucleated cell counts. Produced via immunoSEQ multiplex PCR; TCRdb's table is partial and in-frame only. That table furnishes V, J and clone size, whereas the DNA furnished D and trimming. The sample consists of 250,000 to 350,000 clones, 88% of them appearing once. Germline values: CDR1 KGHSH, CDR2 LQKENI. After removal of 6 bases from V and 2 bases from J, the junction contained 8 bases not matched to a gene. The CDR3 contains 16 residues. This chain connects TRBV18 to TRBJ2-4; TRBD1 agrees at 9 bases. The sequence was obtained from a woman aged 45-59 years with active or convalescent COVID-19. Material: peripheral blood. The CDR3 loop reads CASSQTGGITKNIQYF. CDR3 DNA: TGTGCCAGCTCGCAGACAGGGGGAATTACCAAAAACATTCAGTACTTC.